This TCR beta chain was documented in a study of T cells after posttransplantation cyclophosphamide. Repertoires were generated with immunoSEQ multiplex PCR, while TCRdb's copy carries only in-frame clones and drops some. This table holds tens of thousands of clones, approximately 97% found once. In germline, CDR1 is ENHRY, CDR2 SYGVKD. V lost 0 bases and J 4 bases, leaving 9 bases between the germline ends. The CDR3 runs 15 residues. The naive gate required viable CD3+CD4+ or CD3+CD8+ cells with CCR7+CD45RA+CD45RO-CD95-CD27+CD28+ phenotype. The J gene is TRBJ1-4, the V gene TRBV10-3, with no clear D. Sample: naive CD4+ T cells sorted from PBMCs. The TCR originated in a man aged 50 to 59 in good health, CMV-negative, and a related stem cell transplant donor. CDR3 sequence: CAISESRADNEKLFF. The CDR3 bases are TGTGCCATCAGTGAGTCGCGGGCGGATAATGAAAAACTGTTTTTT.